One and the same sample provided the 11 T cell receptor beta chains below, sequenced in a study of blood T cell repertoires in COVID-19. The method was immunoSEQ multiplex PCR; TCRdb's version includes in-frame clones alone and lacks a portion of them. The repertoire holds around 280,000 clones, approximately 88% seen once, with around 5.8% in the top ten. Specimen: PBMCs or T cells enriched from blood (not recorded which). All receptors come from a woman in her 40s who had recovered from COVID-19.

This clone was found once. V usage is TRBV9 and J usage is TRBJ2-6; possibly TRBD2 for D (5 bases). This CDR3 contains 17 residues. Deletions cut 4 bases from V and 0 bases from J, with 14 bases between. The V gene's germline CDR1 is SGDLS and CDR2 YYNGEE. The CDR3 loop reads CASSPFPGISGANVLTF. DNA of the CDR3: TGTGCCAGCAGCCCTTTCCCGGGAATCTCTGGGGCCAACGTCCTGACTTTC.

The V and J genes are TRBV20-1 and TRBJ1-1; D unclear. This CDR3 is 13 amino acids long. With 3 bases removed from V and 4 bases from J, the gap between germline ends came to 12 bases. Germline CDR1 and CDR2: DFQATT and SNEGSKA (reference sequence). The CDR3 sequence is CSASPLVSTEAFF. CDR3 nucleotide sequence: TGCAGTGCTAGTCCGCTCGTTAGCACTGAAGCTTTCTTT.

The DNA for the CDR3 is TGCAGTGCTAGAGGGGGACAGGAACAGTACTTC. Protein sequence: CSARGGQEQYF. The genes are TRBV20-1 and TRBJ2-4; 8 nucleotides line up with TRBD1. This CDR3 comprises 11 residues. The germline CDR1 and CDR2 sequences are DFQATT and SNEGSKA (reference sequence). The J segment lost 13 bases and the V segment lost 1 base, leaving 3 bases of the junction unmatched.

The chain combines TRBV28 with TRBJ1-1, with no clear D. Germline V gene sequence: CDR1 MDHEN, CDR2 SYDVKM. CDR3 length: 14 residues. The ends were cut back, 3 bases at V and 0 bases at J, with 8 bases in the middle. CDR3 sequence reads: CASSFPLLNTEAFF. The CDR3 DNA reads TGTGCCAGCAGTTTCCCCCTCCTGAACACTGAAGCTTTCTTT.

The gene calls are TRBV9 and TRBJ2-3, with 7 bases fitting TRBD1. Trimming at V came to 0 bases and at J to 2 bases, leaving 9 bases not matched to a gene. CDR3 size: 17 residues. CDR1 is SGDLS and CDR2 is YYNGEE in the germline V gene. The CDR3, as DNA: TGTGCCAGCAGCGTAGTGGGCGAGGGGGCCTACACAGATACGCAGTATTTT. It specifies CASSVVGEGAYTDTQYF.

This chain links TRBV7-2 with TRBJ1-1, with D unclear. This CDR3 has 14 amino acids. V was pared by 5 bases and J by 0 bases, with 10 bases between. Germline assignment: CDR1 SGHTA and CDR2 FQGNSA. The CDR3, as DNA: TGTGCCAGCAGCCCAACGGGAATGAACACTGAAGCTTTCTTT. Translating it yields CASSPTGMNTEAFF. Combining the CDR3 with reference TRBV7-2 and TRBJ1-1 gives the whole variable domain GAGVSQSPSNKVTEKGKDVELRCDPISGHTALYWYRQSLGQGLEFLIYFQGNSAPDKSGLPSDRFSAERTGGSVSTLTIQRTQQEDSAVYLCASSPTGMNTEAFFGQGTRLTVV.

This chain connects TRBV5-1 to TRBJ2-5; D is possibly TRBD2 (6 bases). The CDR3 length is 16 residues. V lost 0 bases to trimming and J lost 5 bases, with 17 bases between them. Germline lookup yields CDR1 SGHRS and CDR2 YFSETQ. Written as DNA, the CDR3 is TGCGCCAGCAGCTTGGCCACCTCCGGGAGTGGGGAGACCCAGTACTTC. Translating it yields CASSLATSGSGETQYF.

Here the CDR3 DNA reads TGTGCCAGCAGCTTTCAGGGGTACCAGCCCCAGCATTTT. Translating it yields CASSFQGYQPQHF. This sequence joins TRBV3-1 (or the pseudogene TRBV3-2) and TRBJ1-5; maybe TRBD1 (6 bases). The CDR3 covers 13 residues. Looked up from germline, CDR1 is LGHDT and CDR2 is YNNKEL (reference sequence). V gave up 5 bases and J gave up 7 bases, with 12 bases separating them.

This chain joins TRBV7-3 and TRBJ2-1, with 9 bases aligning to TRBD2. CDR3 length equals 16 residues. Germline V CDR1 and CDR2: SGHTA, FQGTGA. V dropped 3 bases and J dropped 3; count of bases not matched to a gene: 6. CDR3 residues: CASSLSDSGGYNEQFF. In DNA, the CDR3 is TGTGCCAGCAGCTTGTCGGATAGCGGGGGCTACAATGAGCAGTTCTTC.

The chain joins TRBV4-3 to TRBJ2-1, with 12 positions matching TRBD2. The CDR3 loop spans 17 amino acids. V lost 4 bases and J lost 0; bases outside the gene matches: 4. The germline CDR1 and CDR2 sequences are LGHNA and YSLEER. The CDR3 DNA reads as TGCGCCAGCAGCCTGGGACTAGCGGGCCCCTCCTACAATGAGCAGTTCTTC. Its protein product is CASSLGLAGPSYNEQFF.

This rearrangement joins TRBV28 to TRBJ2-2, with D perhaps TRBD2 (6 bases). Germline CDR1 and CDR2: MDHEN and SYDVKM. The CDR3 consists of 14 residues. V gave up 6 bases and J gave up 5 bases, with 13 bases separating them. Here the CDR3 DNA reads TGTGCCAGCAGATTTAGCGGTACAACCGGGGAGCTGTTTTTT. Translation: CASRFSGTTGELFF.